Following are 9 T cell receptor beta chains from one sample sequenced in a study of beta chain features in type 1 diabetes. Whole-study findings and limits: Moderate but significant shortening of TCRB CDR3s was recorded in all four CD4+ subsets from Type 1 diabetes patients.

No cognate antigen is known for these TCRs. The entirety of the isolated RNA underwent reverse transcription, so expressed TCRB transcripts were sequenced. Sequenced by immunoSEQ multiplex PCR; TCRdb stores in-frame clones only, minus some. The table shows a few hundred thousand clones, with around a tenth occurring only once. The specimen sequenced was central memory CD4+ T cells from blood. These receptors all stem from a man aged 30 to 39 with type 1 diabetes.

The chain carries TRBV10-3 and TRBJ1-2, with unresolved D. V was clipped by 2 bases and J by 4 bases, with 5 bases between them. The germline gives CDR1 ENHRY, CDR2 SYGVKD. The CDR3 is made up of 12 amino acids. The CDR3 loop is CAISEAGYGYTF. CDR3 DNA sequence: TGTGCCATCAGTGAGGCAGGCTATGGCTACACCTTC.

This clone was seen only a few times. The chain joins TRBV6-5 to TRBJ2-7; D is perhaps TRBD1 or TRBD2 (5 bases each). The CDR3 is 15 amino acids. Looked up from germline, CDR1 is MNHEY and CDR2 is SVGAGI. Trimming pared 1 base from V and 4 bases from J, leaving 14 bases between. CDR3 residues: CASSYLAMGDYEQYF. CDR3 sequence (DNA): TGTGCCAGCAGTTACTTAGCCATGGGGGATTACGAGCAGTACTTC.

V and J are TRBV28 and TRBJ1-5; TRBD1 agrees at 9 bases. The CDR3 is 17 residues long. Germline CDR1 and CDR2: MDHEN and SYDVKM. The V and J ends lost 8 bases and 2 bases, in that order; junction bases with no gene match: 13. The CDR3 sequence is CASGKEQGAGRNQPQHF. The CDR3 DNA reads TGTGCCAGCGGTAAAGAACAGGGGGCAGGTCGCAATCAGCCCCAGCATTTT.

This clone was found a few times. The chain has TRBV7-2 and TRBJ2-7; D gene ambiguous. The V end lost 4 bases, the J end lost 7 bases, and 14 bases lay between the germline ends. This CDR3 spans 13 amino acids. The germline V gene encodes CDR1 SGHTA and CDR2 FQGNSA. The DNA for the CDR3 is TGTGCCAGCAGCTCTCCCCGGAAGCTGGAGCAGTACTTC. Its translation: CASSSPRKLEQYF.

This clone turned up a few times. The chain employs TRBV5-6 and TRBJ1-2; TRBD1 is a possible D gene (6 bases). Per germline, CDR1 SGHDT and CDR2 YYEEEE. CDR3 size: 14 residues. V gave up 5 bases and J gave up 4 bases, with 15 bases separating them. This chain's CDR3 is CASRPNQGSYGYTF. The DNA of the CDR3 is TGTGCCAGCAGACCTAATCAGGGGTCCTATGGCTACACCTTC.

This rearrangement joins TRBV20-1 to TRBJ1-3; D unresolved. The CDR3 length is 10 residues. The V gene lost 5 bases and the J gene lost 8 bases, with 7 bases spanning the gap. Per the germline V gene, CDR1 is DFQATT and CDR2 is SNEGSKA (reference sequence). CDR3 loop: CSAESDTIYF. Written as DNA, the CDR3 is TGCAGTGCTGAGTCGGACACCATATATTTT.

This clone has only a few counts. The rearrangement links TRBV7-9 to TRBJ1-5, with TRBD1 identical over 8 bases. Losses at the gene ends were 5 bases for V and 5 bases for J; bases not matched to a gene: 8. Germline CDR1 SEHNR, CDR2 FQNEAQ (reference sequence). The CDR3 totals 15 residues. This CDR3 reads CASSPTGTGYQPQHF. CDR3 nucleotides: TGTGCCAGCAGCCCAACCGGGACAGGATATCAGCCCCAGCATTTT.

The chain recombines TRBV9 with TRBJ2-7; no clear D. Per germline, CDR1 SGDLS and CDR2 YYNGEE. V lost 3 bases and J lost 6, with 4 bases in between. This CDR3 region has 10 residues. CDR3 nucleotides: TGTGCCAGCAGCGCACGCGAGCAGTACTTC. It encodes CASSAREQYF.

The chain links TRBV28 to TRBJ1-2, with D unresolved. The CDR3 totals 12 residues. Germline loops: CDR1 MDHEN, CDR2 SYDVKM. V was shortened by 2 bases and J by 7 bases, with 8 bases between the two germline ends. As DNA, the CDR3 is TGTGCCAGCAGTTTACCCAACACTGGCTACACCTTC. Its protein product is CASSLPNTGYTF.